The present entry profiles one T cell receptor (beta chain) with its context. No cognate antigen has been identified for it. Nothing much larger sits one base from this clone, and base qualities are not available. These data come from a study of control samples from healthy donors and cancer patients (dated by TCRdb to 2020 to 2022). The library was produced with the immunoSEQ multiplex PCR assay. TCRdb carries this immuneACCESS record with in-frame sequences only. Its versions omit some clonotypes, under half of them owing to an unresolved V gene in the studies checked, with the rest unexplained. The sample contains tens of thousands of clones, roughly 90% of them found a single time. The ten biggest clones cover roughly 5% of the sample. This TCR derives from a woman between 50 and 59 years old in good health. The material sequenced was blood.

The DNA is as follows: TGTGCCAGTACCCCAGCGGCGGGGACCTCAGGTACGCAGTATTTT. Its protein is CASTPAAGTSGTQYF. The chain couples TRBV19 to TRBJ2-3; the D gene is possibly TRBD2, with 6 bases matching. CDR1 and CDR2 (LNHDA, SQIVND) derive from the germline V gene (reference sequence). The trim is 7 bases for V and 8 bases for J, with a gap of 22 bases between the germline ends. Inclusive of the bounding cysteine and phenylalanine, the CDR3 is 15 residues long. The entry retains the CDR3 DNA only, 45 bases that are in frame from base 1. The full variable domain, completed from the reference TRBV19 and TRBJ2-3 proteins outside the CDR3, reads DGGITQSPKYLFRKEGQNVTLSCEQNLNHDAMYWYRQDPGQGLRLIYYSQIVNDFQKGDIAEGYSVSREKKESFPLTVTSAQKNPTAFYLCASTPAAGTSGTQYFGPGTRLTVL.